Listed here is a single TCR beta chain. This entry is derived from a study of blood T cell repertoires in COVID-19. Authors' methods: The authors estimated nucleated cell counts from reference gene primer amplification. Generated by immunoSEQ multiplex PCR, the TCRdb table keeps only in-frame clones and is missing some. The DNA gave D and trimming, while V, J and clone size come from that table. The sample yields 120,000 to 150,000 clones, about four fifths seen once. CDR3 length equals 14 residues. CDR1 is MNHEY, CDR2 SVGAGI, per germline. V trimming: 6 bases; J trimming: 2 bases; junction bases outside the gene matches: 5.

The specimen sequenced was peripheral blood. The chain combines TRBV6-5 with TRBJ2-7; 9 nucleotides agree with TRBD1. The source of this sequence is a human donor in a cohort sampled during active COVID-19. This CDR3 reads CASSRGTGPYEQYF. CDR3 coding DNA: TGTGCCAGCAGCCGGGGGACAGGGCCCTACGAGCAGTACTTC.